Sequencing of this TCR beta chain was carried out in a study of cytomegalovirus exposure and HLA in healthy donors. Points from the study as a whole: Cytomegalovirus-associated status was assigned to 164 TCR beta chains. With high specificity and sensitivity, the classifier reportedly diagnosed cytomegalovirus status. Among TCR sequences, most were rare, though some public TCRs appeared in many donors.

Assay: immunoSEQ multiplex PCR; the TCRdb copy retains only in-frame clones and omits some. The data contain hundreds of thousands of clones, more than 75% of them seen just once; the ten biggest clones take up approximately 2%. As concerns this clone: Its antigen is unidentified.

Trimming shortened V by 5 bases and J by 0 bases, and 21 bases separated the two germline ends. Per germline, CDR1 MNHEY and CDR2 SMNVEV (reference sequence). There are 18 residues in the CDR3. This clonotype was sampled from a woman under 30 in good health and CMV-seropositive. Sequencing input: PBMCs. The chain has TRBV27 and TRBJ2-3; D is perhaps TRBD1 (5 bases). The CDR3 sequence is CASSPEVGRGGSTDTQYF. Written as DNA, the CDR3 is TGTGCCAGCAGTCCCGAAGTGGGTAGGGGCGGTAGCACAGATACGCAGTATTTT.